This TCR beta chain stems from a study of naive and memory T cell subsets. Whole-study findings and limits: Potentially, T cell activation and differentiation skew this RNA-based measurement.

RNA was extracted from 2.5 ml of whole blood of healthy adults. The library had UMIs added by 3' ligation of an oligonucleotide to TCR cDNA. Reverse transcription used DNase-treated unsorted total RNA, aiming for roughly 1 to 1000 ng. Reverse transcription of blood and skin TCR RNA was primed at alpha and beta constant regions. TCRdb used MiXCR to reprocess the 5' RACE reads, holding one entry per CDR3 protein. Of 20,000 to 25,000 distinct CDR3 sequences listed, approximately 3.9% were seen once; the top ten hold approximately 8%. At least ten counts were recorded for this clonotype. No antigen is known for it. CDR1 and CDR2 from the germline V gene are MNHNS and SASEGT. CDR3 length equals 17 residues. V shed 2 bases and J shed 2 bases, with 13 bases lying between them.

The gene calls are TRBV6-1 and TRBJ2-6, with D possibly matching TRBD2 (5 bases). The sequence was collected from a male donor in good health. Here the CDR3 reads CASSERRVEAGANVLTF. CDR3 nucleotides: TGTGCCAGCAGTGAACGGCGGGTAGAGGCTGGGGCCAACGTCCTGACTTTC.